This TCR beta chain was identified in a study of T cell repertoires in aging, cancer and after chemotherapy. Study-wide background: Donors were grouped into six age bands spanning 30 or younger through 70 or older.

TCR beta rearrangements were amplified from peripheral blood genomic DNA. TRB rearrangements spanning V, D and J were amplified using mixed TRB-A/B primers. TCRdb fed the multiplex PCR reads into MiXCR, producing one record per CDR3 protein. The sample lists about 12,000 distinct CDR3 sequences; 30% to 35% were seen once. Germline V CDR1 and CDR2: MNHNS, SASEGT. The ends were cut back, 2 bases at V and 5 bases at J, with 13 bases in the middle. This CDR3 spans 14 amino acids. This clonotype has a handful of counts. Sequenced: blood. This receptor was identified in a human donor in good health. The donor label of this sample is uncertain. J is TRBJ2-7 and V is TRBV6-1; either TRBD1 or TRBD2 may supply D (5 bases each). The CDR3 sequence: CASSETWGKDEQYF. The CDR3 nucleotides are TGTGCCAGCAGTGAAACCTGGGGGAAGGACGAGCAGTACTTC.